This T cell receptor beta chain derives from a study of Graves' ophthalmopathy and Graves' hyperthyroidism. Study as a whole: Peripheral blood was gathered at the point of initial diagnosis, before any treatment started.

This CDR3 region has 15 residues. Per the germline V gene, CDR1 is MNHEY and CDR2 is SVGEGT. Trimming took 7 bases from V and 3 from J, leaving 18 bases between them. Among the exclusions were patients with other autoimmune diseases, uncontrolled infections, pregnancy or lactation. It was on clinical symptoms, serum thyroxine, TRAb, thyroid ultrasound and orbital computed tomography that diagnosis relied. Out of 7.5 to 10 ml of fresh peripheral blood, PBMCs were obtained. Using RNA transcripts, the TCR beta CDR3 regions were amplified. The first-round RT-PCR employed HTBI primers together with the Qiagen OneStep RT-PCR kit. A multiplex PCR was then performed as the second round. TCRdb re-called the multiplex PCR reads through MiXCR, storing one row per CDR3 protein. The repertoire consists of about 480,000 distinct CDR3 sequences, with around an eighth occurring once and the leading ten covering 9.5% to 10%.

About this clonotype: Just one base apart from a much larger clone, this may be a read error. Without the conserved terminal phenylalanine or tryptophan, this CDR3 likely stems from a read error.

The sequence derives from a woman under 40 with Graves' ophthalmopathy. The sequencing sample was made of blood. The chain is built from TRBV6-2 or TRBV6-3 and TRBJ1-2; D might be TRBD1 (5 bases). CDR3 coding DNA: TGTGCCAGCACCCTCCTGTCCGGGACCCACTATGGCTACACCTGC. This codes for CASTLLSGTHYGYTC.